This T cell receptor beta chain emerged from a study of human T cells and chemical hapten exposure. Study details: For sensitization, 2% DPC was applied to an approximately 2 cm by approximately 2 cm patch of upper inner arm skin. It was small differences in pooled library volume that mainly caused per-sample TCR yields to vary.

Attachment of unique molecular identifiers to individual cDNA molecules was performed in the library. TCRdb ran MiXCR on the RACE reads and lists one entry per CDR3 protein. The data hold around 34,000 distinct CDR3 sequences, with around 6.5% observed a single time. Specified time point: patch test 1, 2 weeks after DPC sensitization. Treatment indicated: therapeutic diphenylcyclopropenone sensitization with weekly scalp DPC. Total RNA was extracted from unfractionated whole blood. Participating donors were patients with alopecia, aged 18 to 70 years, considered appropriate candidates for DPC. CDR3 length equals 13 residues. The ends were cut back, 3 bases at V and 5 bases at J, with 11 bases in the middle. The V gene's germline CDR1 is SQVTM and CDR2 ANQGSEA. With respect to this clonotype: This could be a read error, since a much larger clone is one nucleotide away.

The origin of this receptor is a woman aged 25 to 39 with alopecia areata. Some clones in this sample may be carry-over from other donors' samples. The chain couples TRBV29-1 to TRBJ2-4; maybe TRBD2 (5 bases). Sequences were derived from whole blood, sampled in connection with sensitization to the hapten diphenylcyclopropenone (DPC). CDR3 region: CSVDPAGENIQYF. The CDR3 nucleotides are TGCAGCGTTGATCCGGCCGGGGAAAACATTCAGTACTTC.